The sequence of this TCR beta chain was determined in a study of blood T cell repertoires in COVID-19. Turning to the study itself: Italy, Spain and the United States were the sources of the convalescent and acute COVID-19 samples. From T cells, B-cell-depleted T cells, or PBMCs came the material, which was cDNA or gDNA.

Authors' analysis steps: Amplification of reference gene primers provided the estimated nucleated cell counts. The table came from immunoSEQ multiplex PCR; TCRdb's copy has only in-frame clones and leaves some out. V and J calls and clone size follow that table, whereas D and trimming were derived from the DNA. The sample lists about 270,000 clones, around 88% occurring once. The CDR3 sequence is 15 residues long. Trimming removed 0 bases at V and 0 bases at J, with 8 bases between. Germline V gene lookup returns CDR1 SGHRS and CDR2 YFSETQ. The chain employs TRBV5-1 and TRBJ2-3, with D unresolved. The clonotype was recovered from an older man with acute or convalescent COVID-19. What was sequenced was peripheral blood. CDR3 DNA: TGCGCCAGCAGCTTGGACAGCTCTAGCACAGATACGCAGTATTTT. It encodes CASSLDSSSTDTQYF.